This T cell receptor beta chain is drawn from a study of beta chain features in type 1 diabetes. This CDR3 region has 14 residues. Germline V gene data show CDR1 as SGHTA and CDR2 as FQGNSA. Trimming removed 0 bases at V and 4 bases at J, with 8 bases between. cDNA synthesis used the whole RNA isolate, giving expressed TCRB sequences. TCRdb's table, derived via immunoSEQ multiplex PCR, lists solely in-frame clones and lacks some. Found here are 200,000 to 250,000 clones, about 63% of them singletons; the top ten hold around 0.05%. This receptor was taken from a man aged 25-45 years in good health. Sequences were obtained from naive CD4+ T cells from blood. The rearrangement joins TRBV7-2 to TRBJ2-3; D might be TRBD2 (6 bases). CDR3: CASSLAPSADTQYF. The CDR3 DNA reads TGTGCCAGCAGCTTAGCGCCTAGCGCAGATACGCAGTATTTT.